This T cell receptor beta chain comes out of a study of regulatory T cells in long-lasting Graves disease. Overall study: Patients with persistent Graves' disease had over 5 years of antithyroid drugs and persistent TSH receptor antibodies. Study outcomes and limitations: Persistent disease preferred TRBV28, TRBJ1-2 and TRBJ2-5.

The time point is: persistent/refractory GD, antithyroid drugs over 5 years with positive TRAb. The TCR library used RNA extracted from PBMCs. The authors drew patients from an endocrinology department in Xi'an, China. Staff drew about 10 milliliters of peripheral blood into EDTA tubes. Many counts were recorded for this clonotype. Its specificity is not known. The junction had 4 bases not matched to a gene; V was cut back by 4 bases and J by 8 bases. CDR3 length: 13 amino acids. Arm-PCR with iRepertoire HTBI primers amplified the CDR3 regions for these TCR beta libraries. TCRdb processed the multiplex PCR reads anew with MiXCR; each CDR3 protein has one entry. The table records 700,000 or so distinct CDR3 sequences, around 30% of them present only once.

J is TRBJ2-7 and V is TRBV12-3 or TRBV12-4, with 11 nucleotides matching TRBD2. The receptor comes from a female donor with Graves disease. Material: peripheral blood mononuclear cells (PBMCs), obtained when the disease was refractory, from a patient treated with antithyroid drugs. CDR3 sequence reads: CASSSASGRQQYF. CDR3 DNA: TGTGCCAGCAGTTCGGCTAGCGGGAGGCAGCAGTACTTC.